Listed here are 20 T cell receptor beta chains from one sample, sequenced in a study of shared clonotypes between healthy human individuals (dated by TCRdb to the early 2020s). Library method: the immunoSEQ multiplex PCR assay. This immuneACCESS table, as held by TCRdb, lists in-frame sequences with V and J called but not all clones. Of the missing ones, under half trace to an unresolved V gene in checked studies; the others have no known cause. For this sample there are roughly 890,000 clones; almost 95% appear just once. The ten largest clones capture less than 25% of the sample. CD8 naive samples were obtained by positive selection for CCR7 among CD45RO-negative cells, yielding a CD45RA+CCR7+ population from which TemRA cells were excluded. Input material: naive CD8+ T cells sorted from blood. The cell subset or site label of this sample denotes: CD45RA+CCR7+. All receptors derive from a man aged 30 to 39 in good health.

CDR3 nucleotide sequence: TGTGCTAGTGCCTTAGCGGGAGAAAGAGAGACCCAGTACTTC. It encodes CASALAGERETQYF. J is TRBJ2-5 and V is TRBV12-5; 9 nucleotides match TRBD2. Germline V gene data show CDR1 as LGHNT and CDR2 as FRNRAP. The CDR3 has 14 amino acids. Trimming cost V 7 bases and J 4 bases; bases outside gene matches: 7.

A single count supports this clone. The chain joins TRBV7-9 to TRBJ2-7; D tentatively reads TRBD1 or TRBD2 (5 bases each). Germline CDR1 SEHNR, CDR2 FQNEAQ (reference sequence). V dropped 4 bases and J dropped 3 bases, with 10 bases sitting between them. The CDR3 is 13 residues long. CDR3 in DNA: TGTGCCAGCAGCTACGGGACCGGCTACGAGCAGTACTTC. Protein product: CASSYGTGYEQYF.

The chain combines TRBV27 with TRBJ1-1; D ambiguous. The CDR3 is 13 residues long. The V end was cut by 5 bases, the J end by 5 bases, with 12 bases between. The V gene's germline CDR1 is MNHEY and CDR2 SMNVEV (reference sequence). DNA of the CDR3: TGTGCCAGCAGTCCCCCCGGCTGGACTGAAGCTTTCTTT. The encoded protein is CASSPPGWTEAFF.

This clone was counted a few times. This chain connects TRBV11-2 to TRBJ1-2; D not resolved. Trimming shortened V by 1 base and J by 8 bases, and 14 bases separated the two germline ends. The CDR3 extends over 14 amino acids. The germline gives CDR1 SGHAT, CDR2 FQNNGV. In DNA form, the CDR3 reads TGTGCCAGCAGCTTAGCGGCAGGAGATGGGGGCTACACCTTC. Amino acids: CASSLAAGDGGYTF.

This CDR3 reads CASSFGQGYEQYF. The DNA of the CDR3 is TGTGCCAGCAGCTTCGGGCAGGGCTACGAGCAGTACTTC. The chain links TRBV7-6 to TRBJ2-7; D perhaps matches TRBD1 (5 bases). V was pared by 3 bases and J by 3 bases, with 9 bases between. From germline, CDR1 is SGHVS and CDR2 FNYEAQ. This CDR3 has 13 amino acids.

This chain links TRBV14 with TRBJ2-7; perhaps TRBD2 as D (6 bases). Between the trimmed V and J ends, which lost 5 bases and 6 bases, there was a span of 20 bases. Germline-derived CDR1 and CDR2 are SGHDN and FVKESK. The CDR3 is 15 residues long. CDR3 DNA: TGTGCCAGCAGCTCGCCGGAACTAAGACTAGGCGAGCAGTACTTC. Amino acids: CASSSPELRLGEQYF.

The rearrangement uses TRBV5-4 and TRBJ2-7, with 7 bases aligning to TRBD2. Per germline, CDR1 SGHNT and CDR2 YYREEE (reference sequence). The V segment lost 4 bases and the J segment 4 bases; nucleotides outside the gene matches: 8. This CDR3 is 14 amino acids long. CDR3 protein: CASSRTSEPYEQYF. CDR3 coding DNA: TGTGCCAGCAGCCGTACTAGCGAACCGTACGAGCAGTACTTC.

The chain couples TRBV19 to TRBJ2-4; the D gene is possibly TRBD1 (5 bases). CDR3 length equals 13 residues. V was cut by 1 base and J by 8 bases, with 9 bases left in between. Germline lookup yields CDR1 LNHDA and CDR2 SQIVND (reference sequence). The CDR3 DNA reads as TGTGCCAGTAGTATAGCAGGGTGGGACATTCAGTACTTC. Translated: CASSIAGWDIQYF.

Here the CDR3 reads CASSTRLSGMAEQFF. The DNA for the CDR3 is TGTGCCAGCAGCACCAGACTAAGCGGGATGGCTGAGCAGTTCTTC. The gene calls are TRBV7-3 and TRBJ2-1; TRBD2 aligns across 7 bases. The CDR3 sequence is 15 residues long. The V and J ends lost 5 bases and 9 bases, in that order; junction bases with no gene match: 13. Germline-derived CDR1 and CDR2 are SGHTA and FQGTGA.

As to this clone: A much larger clonotype is one base distant, so this may be a read error. The sample has other DNA sequences that encode this CDR3 too. The genes are TRBV20-1 and TRBJ2-7; D is unclear. Germline V gene lookup returns CDR1 DFQATT and CDR2 SNEGSKA (reference sequence). CDR3 length: 11 residues. Trimming left V 0 bases short and J 4 bases short, with 4 bases between. Here the CDR3 reads CSARDGYEQYF. The CDR3, as DNA: TGCAGTGCTAGAGATGGTTACGAGCAGTACTTC.

CDR3: CASSPSVVSGNTIYF. The CDR3 region has the DNA TGTGCCAGCAGCCCCTCAGTTGTTTCTGGAAACACCATATATTTT. This chain links TRBV7-8 with TRBJ1-3; D unresolved. CDR1 SGHVS and CDR2 FQNEAQ come from the germline V gene. The V end was cut by 5 bases, the J end by 1 base, with 12 bases between. The CDR3 runs 15 residues.

This clone appeared once. The J gene is TRBJ2-5, the V gene TRBV7-2; 7 bases match TRBD2. Germline CDR1 and CDR2: SGHTA and FQGNSA. The length of the CDR3 is 14 residues. V trimming: 7 bases; J trimming: 0 bases; junction bases outside the gene matches: 5. Written as DNA, the CDR3 is TGTGCCAGCACCAAACTAGCGAACCAAGAGACCCAGTACTTC. Protein sequence: CASTKLANQETQYF.

This clone appeared once. This sequence joins TRBV19 and TRBJ1-1; D is unclear. Trimming cost V 5 bases and J 4 bases, with 11 bases left between them. The CDR3 runs 13 residues. The germline V gene encodes CDR1 LNHDA and CDR2 SQIVND (reference sequence). The CDR3 spells CASSGPPLTEAFF. DNA for the CDR3: TGTGCCAGTAGTGGTCCCCCGCTCACTGAAGCTTTCTTT.

This clone occurred once. The rearrangement links TRBV20-1 to TRBJ2-3; 9 bases align to TRBD1. The length of the CDR3 is 11 residues. Per the germline V gene, CDR1 is DFQATT and CDR2 is SNEGSKA (reference sequence). Trimming at V came to 5 bases and at J to 11 bases, leaving 5 bases not matched to a gene. The CDR3 region has the DNA TGCAGTGCTTCTGGACAGGGGTGGCAGTATTTT. It is translated as CSASGQGWQYF.

The rearrangement links TRBV7-9 to TRBJ1-2; 7 nucleotides line up with TRBD1. Germline trimming cut 4 bases from V and 2 bases from J; bases unmatched to any gene: 10. This CDR3 spans 16 amino acids. The V gene's germline CDR1 is SEHNR and CDR2 FQNEAQ (reference sequence). The chain's CDR3 is CASSSSTGQTNYGYTF. In nucleotides, the CDR3 is TGTGCCAGCAGCTCTTCGACGGGACAGACGAACTATGGCTACACCTTC.

V usage is TRBV27 and J usage is TRBJ2-7; possibly TRBD1 or TRBD2 for D (5 bases each). Trimming removed 3 bases at V and 2 bases at J, with 17 bases between. CDR1 is MNHEY and CDR2 is SMNVEV in the germline V gene (reference sequence). The CDR3 loop spans 16 amino acids. The CDR3 loop is CASSLVRVAGTYEQYF. CDR3 DNA sequence: TGTGCCAGCAGTTTGGTCAGGGTCGCCGGGACCTACGAGCAGTACTTC.

This chain joins TRBV7-9 and TRBJ2-1; 9 bases agree with TRBD2. Trimming at V came to 2 bases and at J to 6 bases, leaving 11 bases not matched to a gene. This CDR3 is 17 amino acids long. Germline-derived CDR1 and CDR2 are SEHNR and FQNEAQ (reference sequence). CDR3 loop: CASSLILAGGPGNEQFF. The CDR3 DNA is TGTGCCAGCAGCTTAATACTGGCGGGAGGGCCTGGCAATGAGCAGTTCTTC.

The V call is TRBV29-1, the J call TRBJ2-1; tentatively, D is TRBD1 (7 bases). The V gene's germline CDR1 is SQVTM and CDR2 ANQGSEA. V was pared by 2 bases and J by 0 bases, with 29 bases between. CDR3 length equals 21 residues. This chain's CDR3 is CSVEPPLQGTSRRSSYNEQFF. CDR3 nucleotides: TGCAGCGTTGAACCGCCCCTACAGGGGACTTCTCGACGAAGCTCCTACAATGAGCAGTTCTTC.

This chain connects TRBV6-6 to TRBJ1-3; 10 nucleotides align to TRBD1. The CDR3 is made up of 16 amino acids. Germline V CDR1 and CDR2: MNHNY, SVGAGI (reference sequence). With 6 bases clipped from V and 4 bases from J, the junction kept 9 bases outside the gene matches. The CDR3 nucleotides read TGTGCCAGCAGCCCCAGACAGGGGGCTTCAGGAAACACCATATATTTT. Amino acid sequence: CASSPRQGASGNTIYF.

CDR3 DNA sequence: TGTGCCTGGAGTTCGGGCGGGACGCTCGTAGATGAGCAGTTCTTC. This encodes CAWSSGGTLVDEQFF. The chain links TRBV30 to TRBJ2-1, with D perhaps TRBD2 (6 bases). V was pared by 2 bases and J by 8 bases, with 19 bases between. The CDR3 has 15 residues. Germline CDR1 reads GTSNPN; CDR2 reads SVGIG (reference sequence).